These 27 T cell receptor beta chains came from one sample sequenced in a study of T cell repertoires in cytomegalovirus infection. Which antigens these TCRs recognize remains unknown. Using its own MiXCR run on the reads, TCRdb lists one record per CDR3 protein. This table has some 480,000 distinct CDR3 sequences, around a third appearing once. The specimen comprised cultured PBMCs, sampled from culture after CMV antigen stimulation. The receptors stem from a human donor in good health (CMV status not recorded). Some clones in this sample may be carry-over from other donors' samples.

The V and J genes are TRBV7-3 and TRBJ1-2, with D perhaps TRBD1 (6 bases). The CDR3 runs 15 residues. The V gene lost 4 bases and the J gene lost 7 bases, with 19 bases spanning the gap. Germline-derived CDR1 and CDR2 are SGHTA and FQGTGA. CDR3 sequence: CASSYNVAGDGGYTF. In DNA form, the CDR3 reads TGTGCCAGCAGCTATAACGTAGCAGGGGATGGTGGCTACACCTTC.

The chain uses TRBV11-2 and TRBJ2-1; 9 bases map to TRBD2. In germline, CDR1 is SGHAT, CDR2 FQNNGV. The CDR3 extends over 16 amino acids. With V trimmed by 4 bases and J by 2 bases, 6 bases remained unmatched. The CDR3 region is CASSSVAGVTYNEQFF. The CDR3 DNA reads TGTGCCAGCAGCTCGGTAGCGGGAGTGACCTACAATGAGCAGTTCTTC. The full variable domain, its missing parts supplied by reference TRBV11-2 and TRBJ2-1, is EAGVAQSPRYKIIEKRQSVAFWCNPISGHATLYWYQQILGQGPKLLIQFQNNGVVDDSQLPKDRFSAERLKGVDSTLKIQPAKLEDSAVYLCASSSVAGVTYNEQFFGPGTRLTVL.

The chain uses TRBV7-2 and TRBJ1-1, with D tentatively TRBD1 (6 bases). The CDR3 consists of 15 residues. Trimming left V 5 bases short and J 7 bases short, with 20 bases between. Germline values: CDR1 SGHTA, CDR2 FQGNSA. This chain's CDR3 is CASSEHGGGAVEAFF. The CDR3 region has the DNA TGTGCCAGCAGCGAACACGGGGGGGGGGCAGTTGAAGCTTTCTTT.

This clonotype occurred a few times. This rearrangement joins TRBV7-6 to TRBJ2-7, with 7 bases aligning to TRBD1. V was pared by 1 base and J by 3 bases, with 3 bases of the junction left unmatched. Germline V gene data show CDR1 as SGHVS and CDR2 as FNYEAQ. There are 14 residues in the CDR3. The CDR3 region is CASSLGHRGYEQYF. In DNA, the CDR3 is TGTGCCAGCAGCTTAGGTCACAGGGGCTACGAGCAGTACTTC.

This rearrangement joins TRBV19 to TRBJ2-7; 12 bases fit TRBD2. This CDR3 spans 15 amino acids. Germline values: CDR1 LNHDA, CDR2 SQIVND (reference sequence). After removal of 5 bases from V and 3 bases from J, the junction contained 5 bases not matched to a gene. The DNA of the CDR3 is TGTGCCAGTAGTGGGGGACTAGCGGGCGTCTACGAGCAGTACTTC. Protein sequence: CASSGGLAGVYEQYF. The full variable domain, in which reference TRBV19 and TRBJ2-7 provide the parts outside the CDR3, is DGGITQSPKYLFRKEGQNVTLSCEQNLNHDAMYWYRQDPGQGLRLIYYSQIVNDFQKGDIAEGYSVSREKKESFPLTVTSAQKNPTAFYLCASSGGLAGVYEQYFGPGTRLTVT.

This clonotype has more than one count but fewer than ten. This chain joins TRBV7-2 and TRBJ1-2, with D uncertain. Trimming took off 3 bases at V and 8 bases at J, with 7 bases between the two ends. The CDR3 length is 11 residues. The germline gives CDR1 SGHTA, CDR2 FQGNSA. The CDR3 spells CASSLRVGYTF. CDR3 coding DNA: TGTGCCAGCAGCTTGAGGGTAGGCTACACCTTC.

This clonotype was recorded many times. J is TRBJ1-1 and V is TRBV4-3; D is ambiguous. The CDR3 is 13 amino acids. V was pared by 1 base and J by 5 bases, with 8 bases between. CDR1 LGHNA and CDR2 YSLEER come from the germline V gene. The CDR3 nucleotides read TGCGCCAGCAGCCAAGGAATAAATACTGAAGCTTTCTTT. Protein sequence: CASSQGINTEAFF.

The chain carries TRBV7-9 and TRBJ2-7; D perhaps matches TRBD1 (6 bases). The CDR3 is 14 amino acids. The V and J ends lost 5 bases and 1 base respectively, with 12 bases between them. Germline CDR1 SEHNR, CDR2 FQNEAQ (reference sequence). DNA of the CDR3: TGTGCCAGCAGCCCCGGGACACATTCCTACGAGCAGTACTTC. Translated: CASSPGTHSYEQYF.

V usage is TRBV20-1 and J usage is TRBJ2-1; TRBD2 matches at 9 bases. This CDR3 is 15 amino acids long. Losses at the gene ends were 2 bases for V and 4 bases for J; bases not matched to a gene: 6. Germline V gives CDR1 DFQATT, CDR2 SNEGSKA (reference sequence). The CDR3 protein is CSARKGLARYNEQFF. The CDR3 nucleotides are TGCAGTGCTAGAAAGGGACTAGCAAGGTACAATGAGCAGTTCTTC.

This chain uses TRBV29-1 with TRBJ2-2; D is undetermined. CDR1 and CDR2 from the germline V gene are SQVTM and ANQGSEA. Trimming took off 5 bases at V and 2 bases at J, with 12 bases between the two ends. The CDR3 is 14 residues long. The CDR3 spells CSVRTIVNTGELFF. As DNA, the CDR3 is TGCAGCGTTAGAACGATAGTTAACACCGGGGAGCTGTTTTTT.

This clonotype was observed at least ten times. The chain has TRBV11-2 and TRBJ2-5, with TRBD1 matching over 7 bases. This CDR3 spans 14 amino acids. J was trimmed by 5 bases and V by 1 base; bases with no gene match: 4. From germline, CDR1 is SGHAT and CDR2 FQNNGV. The CDR3 loop reads CASSLAVGGETQYF. The CDR3 nucleotides read TGTGCCAGCAGCTTAGCGGTAGGGGGCGAGACCCAGTACTTC.

The chain recombines TRBV7-2 with TRBJ2-1, with TRBD2 identical over 9 bases. Per the germline V gene, CDR1 is SGHTA and CDR2 is FQGNSA. The CDR3 consists of 15 residues. The trim removed 1 base at V and 7 bases at J, leaving 5 bases unmatched. The CDR3 is CASSLDAGGRNEQFF. The DNA for the CDR3 is TGTGCCAGCAGCTTAGATGCGGGAGGGAGAAATGAGCAGTTCTTC.

The rearrangement links TRBV7-9 to TRBJ2-5; 7 positions agree with TRBD1. The CDR3 totals 15 residues. CDR1 is SEHNR and CDR2 is FQNEAQ in the germline V gene (reference sequence). Germline trimming cut 2 bases from V and 0 bases from J; bases unmatched to any gene: 3. The CDR3 protein is CASSLKGGNQETQYF. DNA for the CDR3: TGTGCCAGCAGCTTAAAAGGGGGCAACCAAGAGACCCAGTACTTC.

The chain couples TRBV18 to TRBJ1-2, with TRBD1 matching over 8 bases. The CDR3 has 15 amino acids. Germline assignment: CDR1 KGHSH and CDR2 LQKENI. The ends lost 4 bases at V and 3 bases at J; junction bases unmatched: 7. The CDR3 DNA reads TGTGCCAGCTCACAGGCGACAGGGGAATACTATGGCTACACCTTC. Its translation is CASSQATGEYYGYTF. The full variable domain, with the rest looked up from reference TRBV18 and TRBJ1-2, is NAGVMQNPRHLVRRRGQEARLRCSPMKGHSHVYWYRQLPEEGLKFMVYLQKENIIDESGMPKERFSAEFPKEGPSILRIQQVVRGDSAAYFCASSQATGEYYGYTFGSGTRLTVV.

V gene TRBV4-1 combines with J gene TRBJ1-3; D is unresolved. The V end was cut by 1 base, the J end by 1 base, with 8 bases between. Germline CDR1 is MGHRA and CDR2 is YSYEKL. This CDR3 has 15 amino acids. CDR3 bases: TGCGCCAGCAGCCAAGGATTACTATCTGGAAACACCATATATTTT. Protein: CASSQGLLSGNTIYF.

The V call is TRBV19, the J call TRBJ2-1; 7 bases are a match to TRBD1. Trimming cost V 1 base and J 5 bases; bases outside gene matches: 5. Germline lookup yields CDR1 LNHDA and CDR2 SQIVND (reference sequence). The CDR3 is 15 amino acids. The CDR3 DNA reads TGTGCCAGTAGTATAGCTACAGGGGCTGACAATGAGCAGTTCTTC. Protein: CASSIATGADNEQFF.

This clonotype has only a few counts. V usage is TRBV15 and J usage is TRBJ2-4, with 10 bases aligning to TRBD2. With 2 bases clipped from V and 2 bases from J, the junction kept 6 bases outside the gene matches. The germline V gene encodes CDR1 LNHNV and CDR2 YYDKDF (reference sequence). CDR3 size: 17 residues. CDR3 residues: CATSRQLAGISKNIQYF. DNA of the CDR3: TGTGCCACCAGCAGACAACTAGCGGGGATCTCCAAAAACATTCAGTACTTC.

A note on this clonotype: One end of the junction is discordant with germline, which a read error may explain. The chain combines TRBV18 with TRBJ1-3, with D unclear. This CDR3 spans 12 amino acids. Germline assignment: CDR1 KGHSH and CDR2 LQKENI. The CDR3 nucleotides read TGTGCCAGCTCACCGGAAATCAGGACCCTGGATTTT. Its protein is CASSPEIRTLDF.

The chain couples TRBV6-2 or TRBV6-3 to TRBJ2-3; 7 bases are a match to TRBD2. The J segment lost 2 bases and the V segment lost 2 bases, leaving 13 bases of the junction unmatched. Germline CDR1 MNHEY, CDR2 SVGEGT. This CDR3 region has 18 residues. CDR3 bases: TGTGCCAGCAGTTACCTCCTCCCGGCGGGAGTCAACACAGATACGCAGTATTTT. It yields the protein CASSYLLPAGVNTDTQYF.

There are a few counts of this clonotype. The chain uses TRBV5-1 and TRBJ1-1; tentative D call: TRBD1 (5 bases). The CDR3 runs 15 residues. The germline gives CDR1 SGHRS, CDR2 YFSETQ. The V end lost 4 bases, the J end lost 0 bases, and 13 bases lay between the germline ends. The CDR3 here is CASSIEGVMNTEAFF. In DNA, the CDR3 is TGCGCCAGCAGCATAGAAGGGGTAATGAACACTGAAGCTTTCTTT.

The chain joins TRBV20-1 to TRBJ2-1; a weak D match, TRBD2 (6 bases). The CDR3 consists of 13 residues. Germline CDR1 DFQATT, CDR2 SNEGSKA (reference sequence). V was pared by 3 bases and J by 6 bases, with 12 bases between. CDR3 amino acids: CSASWGVTNEQFF. DNA for the CDR3: TGCAGTGCTAGTTGGGGGGTGACCAATGAGCAGTTCTTC.

This clonotype was counted many times. V usage is TRBV7-9 and J usage is TRBJ1-6, with 8 bases identical to TRBD1. Germline trimming cut 4 bases from V and 7 bases from J; bases unmatched to any gene: 6. This CDR3 spans 15 amino acids. Germline values: CDR1 SEHNR, CDR2 FQNEAQ (reference sequence). This CDR3 is CASSYGDRFNSPLHF. For the CDR3, the DNA is TGTGCCAGCAGCTACGGGGACAGGTTCAATTCACCCCTCCACTTT.

This chain connects TRBV2 to TRBJ2-5, with D hard to call. Trimming left V 6 bases short and J 7 bases short, with 6 bases between. The germline gives CDR1 SNHLY, CDR2 FYNNEI. The CDR3 is made up of 10 amino acids. The CDR3 DNA reads TGTGCCAGCAGCACCAGGACCCAGTACTTC. This sequence encodes CASSTRTQYF.

In this sample, this clonotype turned up many times. The CDR3 bases are TGTGCCAGCAGCTCGACCAGAAGCTCCTACAATGAGCAGTTCTTC. Translation gives CASSSTRSSYNEQFF. This chain links TRBV7-9 with TRBJ2-1; no reliable D call. Germline V gene data show CDR1 as SEHNR and CDR2 as FQNEAQ (reference sequence). The CDR3 length is 15 residues. Trimming removed 4 bases from V and 0 bases from J, with 10 bases in between.

This clonotype was seen more than once but under ten times. J is TRBJ1-1 and V is TRBV7-9; the D is unclear. Germline loops: CDR1 SEHNR, CDR2 FQNEAQ (reference sequence). CDR3 length: 12 residues. V lost 2 bases and J 9 bases, leaving 10 bases between the germline ends. The CDR3 spells CASSLSGFKAFF. The CDR3 region has the DNA TGTGCCAGCAGCTTATCCGGGTTCAAAGCTTTCTTT.

This chain links TRBV11-2 with TRBJ2-3, with D possibly TRBD2 on 6 matching bases. Trimming took 3 bases from V and 0 from J, leaving 13 bases between them. CDR3 length equals 16 residues. Germline V gene lookup returns CDR1 SGHAT and CDR2 FQNNGV. CDR3 DNA sequence: TGTGCCAGCAGCTTCCACGCGGGATCTAGCACAGATACGCAGTATTTT. Translation: CASSFHAGSSTDTQYF.

The chain recombines TRBV11-2 with TRBJ2-1; 9 bases fit TRBD2. The length of the CDR3 is 14 residues. J lost 11 bases, V lost 3 bases, and 8 bases had no gene match. Germline V gene sequence: CDR1 SGHAT, CDR2 FQNNGV. The CDR3 DNA is TGTGCCAGCAGCTTCGGGGAGACTAGCGGCAAGCAGTTCTTC. Amino acids: CASSFGETSGKQFF. Supplemented by reference TRBV11-2 and TRBJ2-1, the full variable domain reads EAGVAQSPRYKIIEKRQSVAFWCNPISGHATLYWYQQILGQGPKLLIQFQNNGVVDDSQLPKDRFSAERLKGVDSTLKIQPAKLEDSAVYLCASSFGETSGKQFFGPGTRLTVL.